This T cell receptor beta chain was captured in a study of cytomegalovirus exposure and HLA in healthy donors. V lost 2 bases and J 0 bases, leaving 10 bases between the germline ends. CDR3 length: 15 amino acids. Germline V gives CDR1 PRHDT, CDR2 FYEKMQ (reference sequence). 13 Jbeta primers and 60 Vbeta primers were used for the PCR. The repertoire was sequenced with immunoSEQ multiplex PCR; TCRdb's copy has only in-frame clones and lacks some. The sample records over 150,000 clones, 84% being singletons. A single count supports this clone. This TCR derives from a girl aged 5-17 years in good health and CMV-seropositive. The chain joins TRBV13 to TRBJ1-1; a possible D gene is TRBD1 (6 bases). Sequenced: PBMCs. DNA of the CDR3: TGTGCCAGCAGCTTACATCAGGGGATGAACACTGAAGCTTTCTTT. Protein: CASSLHQGMNTEAFF.